These 18 T cell receptor beta chains were all obtained from the same sample, sequenced in a study of cytomegalovirus exposure and HLA in healthy donors. Amplification used 60 Vbeta primers and 13 Jbeta primers. Generated by immunoSEQ multiplex PCR, the TCRdb table keeps only in-frame clones and is missing some. The sample shows 140,000 to 150,000 clones, 75% to 85% of them seen only once. Material for sequencing was PBMCs. The receptors derive from a woman between 18 and 30 years old in good health and CMV-seropositive.

The chain links TRBV9 to TRBJ2-3; the match to TRBD2 covers 7 bases. The germline V gene encodes CDR1 SGDLS and CDR2 YYNGEE. The CDR3 extends over 14 amino acids. The V segment lost 4 bases and the J segment 4 bases; nucleotides outside the gene matches: 6. The CDR3 DNA reads as TGTGCCAGCAGCCCCCGGGGGGAGGCAGATACGCAGTATTTT. Its translation: CASSPRGEADTQYF.

The chain combines TRBV15 with TRBJ1-5; 7 bases fit TRBD1. The V segment lost 0 bases and the J segment 3 bases; nucleotides outside the gene matches: 8. This CDR3 contains 17 residues. The V gene's germline CDR1 is LNHNV and CDR2 YYDKDF (reference sequence). CDR3 coding DNA: TGTGCCACCAGCAGAGATGATACAGGGGACCTCAATCAGCCCCAGCATTTT. Residues: CATSRDDTGDLNQPQHF.

This chain uses TRBV9 with TRBJ2-7, with TRBD1 matching 7 bases. Unmatched junction bases numbered 11, after V lost 3 bases and J lost 2 bases. This CDR3 is built from 16 residues. Germline CDR1 is SGDLS and CDR2 is YYNGEE. CDR3 region: CASSGYEGATAYEQYF. The CDR3 DNA sequence: TGTGCCAGCAGCGGATACGAGGGGGCTACGGCCTACGAGCAGTACTTC.

This clone was observed a handful of times. The V and J genes are TRBV10-3 and TRBJ1-4; 7 bases map to TRBD1. This CDR3 contains 17 residues. Unmatched junction bases numbered 7, after V lost 3 bases and J lost 0 bases. Germline V lookup: CDR1 ENHRY, CDR2 SYGVKD. CDR3 residues: CAISDGRDSATNEKLFF. The DNA of the CDR3 is TGTGCCATCAGTGATGGTAGGGACAGTGCAACTAATGAAAAACTGTTTTTT.

This clone was seen once. The chain links TRBV5-6 to TRBJ1-1; D not resolved. From germline, CDR1 is SGHDT and CDR2 YYEEEE. Trimming cost V 5 bases and J 1 base, with 9 bases left between them. This CDR3 comprises 13 residues. In nucleotides, the CDR3 is TGTGCCAGCAGTCACACAGCGAACACTGAAGCTTTCTTT. Its protein is CASSHTANTEAFF.

The chain combines TRBV27 with TRBJ2-7; 10 bases align to TRBD1. Germline-derived CDR1 and CDR2 are MNHEY and SMNVEV (reference sequence). CDR3 length equals 14 residues. V shed 3 bases and J 4 bases; nucleotides not matched to a gene: 3. The CDR3 loop reads CASSFKGQGYEQYF. CDR3 nucleotides: TGTGCCAGCAGTTTCAAGGGACAGGGGTACGAGCAGTACTTC.

V is TRBV19 and J is TRBJ1-2; 7 bases fit TRBD1. This CDR3 has 15 residues. Per germline, CDR1 LNHDA and CDR2 SQIVND (reference sequence). The V gene end was trimmed by 6 bases and the J gene end by 3 bases; junction bases not matched to a gene: 10. The CDR3 here is CASRSESTGDYGYTF. The CDR3 DNA follows: TGTGCCAGTAGATCCGAGTCCACAGGGGACTATGGCTACACCTTC. The complete variable domain, with remaining parts taken from reference TRBV19 and TRBJ1-2, reads DGGITQSPKYLFRKEGQNVTLSCEQNLNHDAMYWYRQDPGQGLRLIYYSQIVNDFQKGDIAEGYSVSREKKESFPLTVTSAQKNPTAFYLCASRSESTGDYGYTFGSGTRLTVV.

V is TRBV4-2 and J is TRBJ2-2, with 8 bases identical to TRBD1. From germline, CDR1 is LGHNA and CDR2 YNFKEQ. V was clipped by 0 bases and J by 8 bases; unmatched bases: 8. CDR3 length: 16 amino acids. CDR3 in amino acids: CASSQEYRGVVGELFF. The CDR3 region has the DNA TGTGCCAGCAGCCAAGAATACAGGGGGGTTGTAGGGGAGCTGTTTTTT.

This clone was seen only a few times. J is TRBJ2-2 and V is TRBV28; no clear D gene. Trimming took 1 base from V and 2 from J, leaving 17 bases between them. The CDR3 loop spans 18 amino acids. CDR1 is MDHEN and CDR2 is SYDVKM in the germline V gene. CDR3: CASSLSRWRRSNTGELFF. CDR3 sequence (DNA): TGTGCCAGCAGTTTATCACGGTGGCGGCGGTCAAACACCGGGGAGCTGTTTTTT.

The chain has TRBV18 and TRBJ2-5; weak D call: TRBD1 (5 bases). The length of the CDR3 is 14 residues. The V end was cut by 0 bases, the J end by 6 bases, with 11 bases between. The germline gives CDR1 KGHSH, CDR2 LQKENI. The CDR3 region is CASSPPPGRKTQYF. The CDR3 nucleotides read TGTGCCAGCTCACCACCGCCAGGGCGAAAGACCCAGTACTTC.

The V and J genes are TRBV5-6 and TRBJ1-2; 10 bases match TRBD1. The CDR3 loop spans 15 amino acids. Germline V CDR1 and CDR2: SGHDT, YYEEEE. V gave up 3 bases and J gave up 1 base; unmatched junction bases: 3. Written as DNA, the CDR3 is TGTGCCAGCAGCTCCGACAGGGGGCATAACTATGGCTACACCTTC. It specifies CASSSDRGHNYGYTF.

The V and J genes are TRBV5-6 and TRBJ1-3; 8 bases are a match to TRBD1. CDR1 SGHDT and CDR2 YYEEEE come from the germline V gene. The CDR3 consists of 19 residues. The V and J ends lost 4 bases and 4 bases, in that order; junction bases with no gene match: 19. The CDR3 DNA reads as TGTGCCAGCAGCCGTACGATAATTGCTTCCGCAGGGGGCGGAAACACCATATATTTT. Translating gives CASSRTIIASAGGGNTIYF. The full variable domain, completed using reference TRBV5-6 and TRBJ1-3, is DAGVTQSPTHLIKTRGQQVTLRCSPKSGHDTVSWYQQALGQGPQFIFQYYEEEERQRGNFPDRFSGHQFPNYSSELNVNALLLGDSALYLCASSRTIIASAGGGNTIYFGEGSWLTVV.

In its sample, this clone was seen once. The chain's CDR3 is CASSWDRGNSPLHF. CDR3 sequence (DNA): TGTGCCAGCAGTTGGGACAGGGGGAACTCACCCCTCCACTTT. The V call is TRBV6-1, the J call TRBJ1-6; 11 nucleotides line up with TRBD1. Trimming at V came to 5 bases and at J to 10 bases, leaving 4 bases not matched to a gene. The length of the CDR3 is 14 residues. The germline V gene encodes CDR1 MNHNS and CDR2 SASEGT.

The chain couples TRBV6-4 to TRBJ2-3; the D gene is possibly TRBD2 (5 bases). This CDR3 contains 16 residues. The V gene lost 2 bases and the J gene lost 1 base, with 13 bases spanning the gap. Germline CDR1 MRHNA, CDR2 SNTAGT. The CDR3 protein is CASSDDPGSGTDTQYF. As DNA, the CDR3 is TGTGCCAGCAGTGACGATCCGGGGAGCGGCACAGATACGCAGTATTTT.

The chain combines TRBV5-4 with TRBJ2-3; 13 bases align to TRBD2. Germline CDR1 and CDR2: SGHNT and YYREEE (reference sequence). The V gene end was trimmed by 7 bases and the J gene end by 4 bases; junction bases not matched to a gene: 6. The CDR3 sequence is 15 residues long. CDR3 protein: CASGTSGGAPDTQYF. The DNA for the CDR3 is TGTGCCAGCGGAACTAGCGGGGGGGCCCCAGATACGCAGTATTTT.

This sequence joins TRBV27 and TRBJ1-2, with a possible D match to TRBD1 (6 bases). The CDR3 extends over 13 amino acids. The V and J ends lost 6 bases and 4 bases respectively, with 12 bases between them. In germline, CDR1 is MNHEY, CDR2 SMNVEV (reference sequence). CDR3 sequence: CASRLRGGYGYTF. Here the CDR3 DNA reads TGTGCCAGCAGGCTAAGGGGGGGCTATGGCTACACCTTC.

The rearrangement links TRBV7-9 to TRBJ2-7, with D perhaps TRBD2 (5 bases). Germline lookup yields CDR1 SEHNR and CDR2 FQNEAQ (reference sequence). The CDR3 is 14 residues long. V gave up 4 bases and J gave up 0 bases, with 10 bases separating them. The CDR3 loop is CASSSLAASYEQYF. CDR3 nucleotide sequence: TGTGCCAGCAGCTCTCTAGCAGCCTCCTACGAGCAGTACTTC.

The chain recombines TRBV18 with TRBJ2-2; TRBD1 aligns across 9 bases. V was clipped by 3 bases and J by 6 bases; unmatched bases: 8. Germline loops: CDR1 KGHSH, CDR2 LQKENI. The length of the CDR3 is 16 residues. Here the CDR3 reads CASSPLPGQGSGELFF. The CDR3 nucleotides are TGTGCCAGCTCACCTTTACCGGGACAGGGTTCCGGGGAGCTGTTTTTT.